This TCR beta chain originates from a study of T-cell memory formation after mild COVID-19 (dated by TCRdb to about 2021). Study-level background: TCR sequence clusters from the two donors were largely donor specific. The cohort comprised two young, previously healthy adult volunteers, one female and one male. T-cell clones expanding and contracting after mild COVID-19 in a couple of donors were tracked by longitudinal TCRalpha and TCRbeta repertoire sequencing. On the study overall, not on this receptor specifically: Clones contracting from day 15 to 85 had balanced CD4/CD8 phenotypes, while a second wave expanding from day 15 to 37 was biased towards CD4+. Contracting CD4+ clones appeared mostly in the CM and EM memory subsets, whereas CD8+ clones were enriched in EMRA. Some responding clones were detected in pre-infection memory, which suggested that pre-existing cross-reactive memory T cells had joined the SARS-CoV-2 response. The study covered only two mild cases, and larger cohorts including severe cases with pre-infection samples were considered necessary. SARS-CoV-2 specificity was not confirmed for the second-wave clones peaking on day 37.

The table lists this clonotype with a few counts. This clone's antigen is unknown. Base quality data are lacking; no much larger clone is found one base away. Sequencer: Illumina NovaSeq 6000. Using 5'RACE with constant-segment primers, TCRalpha and TCRbeta cDNA libraries were constructed, with sample barcodes and unique molecular identifiers added in the process. Trizol reagent was used to extract RNA from every sample. Library amplification was performed in two PCR steps, and a second sample barcode and Illumina TruSeq adapters were introduced in the second step. Sequencing of the libraries was done on an Illumina NovaSeq, producing 2 x 150 bp paired-end reads. On the study's bioinformatics: Reads were demultiplexed and collapsed into UMI-guided consensus sequences with migec v1.2.7. Using mixcr v2.1.11, the UMI consensuses were aligned to TRA and TRB V and J templates and assembled into clonotypes. Clonotypes were classified as expanded or contracted when called significant by both edgeR and NoisET, with noise models trained on biological replicates. For edgeR calls, the cutoffs were a false discovery rate-adjusted p below 0.01 and a log2 fold-change threshold of 1. As an exploratory analysis of dynamics, PCA with hierarchical clustering was applied to max-normalized trajectories of the 1000 most abundant clonotypes. The CD4 or CD8 phenotype of responding clones was assigned using the separately sequenced CD4+ and CD8+ repertoires. TCRdb took the public reads, trimmed them with fastp at Q25, ran MiXCR for clone calling and kept in-frame beta chains. Each CDR3 protein gets just one entry, which takes the most common genes and DNA from the rows behind it. The V and J calls reflect TCRdb's pipeline rather than the authors' work. This sample holds 450,000 to 650,000 distinct CDR3 sequences; roughly 22% were observed only once. About 8.4% of the sample belongs to the ten largest clones.

From V the trimming removes 3 bases and from J it removes 0 bases, while the gene matches leave 6 bases of the junction unaccounted for. The CDR3 runs 18 residues from the cysteine to the phenylalanine. The only DNA kept is the CDR3, 54 bases in frame from the first base. The germline V gene sets CDR1 to SGHTA and CDR2 to FQGNSA. Ficoll-Paque density gradient centrifugation was used to isolate PBMCs. The specimen was PBMCs or a T cell subset sorted from them (not recorded which). This chain joins TRBV7-2 to TRBJ2-1; the junction holds 12 bases that match TRBD2. The source of this sequence is an adult woman who had mild COVID-19 (a few samples of this study predate the infection). The sample titles of this study are shuffled in the database, so cell type and time point are left out; the donor was told from shared clones. Here is the DNA: TGTGCCAGCAGCTTTCCCCTGACTAGCGGGAGCTCCTACAATGAGCAGTTCTTC. Translation gives CASSFPLTSGSSYNEQFF.